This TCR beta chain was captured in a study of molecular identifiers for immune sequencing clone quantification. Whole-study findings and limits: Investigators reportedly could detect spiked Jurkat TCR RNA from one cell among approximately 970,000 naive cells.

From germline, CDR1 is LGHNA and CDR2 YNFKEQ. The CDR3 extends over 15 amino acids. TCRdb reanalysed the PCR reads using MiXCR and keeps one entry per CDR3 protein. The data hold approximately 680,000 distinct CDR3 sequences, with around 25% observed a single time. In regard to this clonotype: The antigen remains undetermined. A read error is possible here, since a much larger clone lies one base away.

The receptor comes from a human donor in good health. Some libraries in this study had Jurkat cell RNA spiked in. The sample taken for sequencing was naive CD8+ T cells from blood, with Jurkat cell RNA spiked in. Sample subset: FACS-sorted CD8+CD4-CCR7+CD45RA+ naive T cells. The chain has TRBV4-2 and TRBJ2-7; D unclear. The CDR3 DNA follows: TGTGCCAGCAGTCGAACCCAGGTAACCTCCTACGCGCAGTACTTC. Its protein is CASSRTQVTSYAQYF.